This entry lists 7 T cell receptor beta chains sequenced from one sample in a study of blood T cell repertoires in COVID-19. The assay was immunoSEQ multiplex PCR, and TCRdb's table has in-frame clones only and misses some. The sample holds about 190,000 clones, 75% to 85% seen once. Sample: PBMCs or T cells enriched from blood (not recorded which). Every receptor here comes from a woman between 45 and 60 years old with acute COVID-19.

This clone rates as medium-sized. The chain is built from TRBV5-8 and TRBJ1-1; tentatively, D is TRBD1 (6 bases). V was cut by 2 bases and J by 14 bases, with 19 bases left in between. This CDR3 region has 13 residues. Germline loops: CDR1 SGHTS, CDR2 YDEGEE. The CDR3 spells CASSLDTRGGAFF. DNA for the CDR3: TGTGCCAGCAGCTTAGATACGCGGGGGGGCGCCTTCTTT.

This chain links TRBV3-1 (or the pseudogene TRBV3-2) with TRBJ2-5; 7 bases fit TRBD2. The trim removed 2 bases at V and 5 bases at J, leaving 5 bases unmatched. The CDR3 has 14 residues. Germline assignment: CDR1 LGHDT and CDR2 YNNKEL (reference sequence). In nucleotides, the CDR3 is TGTGCCAGCAGCCAAAGGCTCGGGGGGGAGACCCAGTACTTC. It encodes CASSQRLGGETQYF.

V and J are TRBV13 and TRBJ1-1; a possible D gene is TRBD1 (6 bases). The germline gives CDR1 PRHDT, CDR2 FYEKMQ (reference sequence). Between the trimmed V and J ends, which lost 5 bases and 1 base, there was a span of 14 bases. The CDR3 sequence is 15 residues long. CDR3 amino acids: CASSSGDTKNTEAFF. CDR3 in DNA: TGTGCCAGCAGCAGCGGGGACACCAAGAACACTGAAGCTTTCTTT.

The rearrangement uses TRBV6-5 and TRBJ1-5; D is undetermined. The CDR3 extends over 13 amino acids. V lost 8 bases to trimming and J lost 5 bases, with 13 bases between them. Germline values: CDR1 MNHEY, CDR2 SVGAGI. The chain's CDR3 is CASREKGDQPQHF. CDR3 coding DNA: TGTGCCAGCCGGGAAAAGGGAGATCAGCCCCAGCATTTT.

This chain joins TRBV21-1 and TRBJ1-4; the table gives TRBD1 as D, unverified against the DNA. TRBV21-1 is a pseudogene segment. The CDR3 is 18 residues long. CDR3 loop: CASTILWDRSAPNEKLFF. The CDR3 bases are TGTGCCAGCACTATCCTTTGGGACAGGTCGGCACCTAATGAAAAACTGTTTTTT.

This chain connects TRBV3-1 (or the pseudogene TRBV3-2) to TRBJ1-2; 8 nucleotides match TRBD1. CDR3 length: 15 amino acids. The V gene's germline CDR1 is LGHDT and CDR2 YNNKEL (reference sequence). V shed 4 bases, J shed 10 bases, and the junction held 14 bases outside the gene matches. The CDR3 here is CASSPDRGWSLPYTF. CDR3 bases: TGTGCCAGCAGCCCCGACAGGGGCTGGAGTCTCCCCTACACCTTC.

The chain couples TRBV5-1 to TRBJ1-4; D is perhaps TRBD1 (6 bases). This CDR3 region has 15 residues. V was shortened by 7 bases and J by 4 bases, with 17 bases between the two germline ends. Germline-derived CDR1 and CDR2 are SGHRS and YFSETQ. CDR3 sequence (DNA): TGCGCCAGCGCCGAACTAGACAGGAGTAATGAAAAACTGTTTTTT. Its translation is CASAELDRSNEKLFF.